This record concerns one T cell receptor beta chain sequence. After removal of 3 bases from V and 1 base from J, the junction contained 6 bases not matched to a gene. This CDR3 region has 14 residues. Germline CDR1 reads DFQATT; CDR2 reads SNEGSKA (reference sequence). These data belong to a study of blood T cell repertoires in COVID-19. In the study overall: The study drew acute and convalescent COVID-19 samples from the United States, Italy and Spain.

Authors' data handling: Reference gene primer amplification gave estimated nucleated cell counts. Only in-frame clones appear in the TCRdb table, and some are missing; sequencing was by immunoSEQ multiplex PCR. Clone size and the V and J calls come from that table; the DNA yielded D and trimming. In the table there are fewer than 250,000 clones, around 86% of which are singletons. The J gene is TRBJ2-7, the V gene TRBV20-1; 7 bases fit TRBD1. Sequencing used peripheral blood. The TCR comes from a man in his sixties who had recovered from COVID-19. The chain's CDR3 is CSASPPGQSYEQYF. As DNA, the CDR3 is TGCAGTGCTAGTCCTCCGGGACAGTCCTACGAGCAGTACTTC.